The 11 T cell receptor beta chains below come from one sample, sequenced in a study of shared clonotypes between healthy human individuals. Only CD45RO-negative cells positively selected for CCR7 counted as naive CD8 cells, so terminally differentiated effector memory CD45RA+ cells were excluded. The protocol was immunoSEQ multiplex PCR, while the TCRdb copy is restricted to in-frame clones and leaves out a portion. The sample holds around 1.9 million clones, under 95% seen once. Sequences were obtained from naive CD8+ T cells from PBMCs. The receptors were gathered from a man between 18 and 29 years old in good health. Some clones in this sample may be carry-over from other donors' samples.

The genes are TRBV5-1 and TRBJ2-1; no definite D call. The CDR3 has 16 residues. Trimming pared 1 base from V and 8 bases from J, leaving 19 bases between. The V gene's germline CDR1 is SGHRS and CDR2 YFSETQ. CDR3 loop: CASSLSWRPPEDEQFF. In DNA form, the CDR3 reads TGCGCCAGCAGCTTGTCCTGGCGCCCACCTGAAGATGAGCAGTTCTTC.

The chain has TRBV7-9 and TRBJ2-7; D is uncertain. Trimming removed 2 bases from V and 2 bases from J, with 7 bases in between. Germline V gives CDR1 SEHNR, CDR2 FQNEAQ (reference sequence). The CDR3 sequence is 13 residues long. CDR3 sequence (DNA): TGTGCCAGCAGCTTACAGGCACCCTACGAGCAGTACTTC. It yields the protein CASSLQAPYEQYF.

The V gene is TRBV28, the J gene TRBJ1-2, with D possibly matching TRBD1 (5 bases). Germline loops: CDR1 MDHEN, CDR2 SYDVKM. The V end lost 6 bases, the J end lost 4 bases, and 15 bases lay between the germline ends. CDR3 length: 14 residues. The CDR3 protein is CASSPLRRVYGYTF. The CDR3 nucleotides are TGTGCCAGCAGCCCCCTCCGCAGGGTCTATGGCTACACCTTC.

This chain uses TRBV27 with TRBJ2-5; 7 nucleotides line up with TRBD1. CDR1 is MNHEY, CDR2 SMNVEV, per germline (reference sequence). CDR3 size: 15 residues. Unmatched junction bases numbered 20, after V lost 7 bases and J lost 12 bases. CDR3 nucleotide sequence: TGTGCCAGCACCCCTGGGGTTGCGGACAGGAACCCAAAGTACTTC. This sequence encodes CASTPGVADRNPKYF.

In this sample, this clone turned up a few times. The chain recombines TRBV10-1 with TRBJ2-7, with D possibly TRBD1 on 5 matching bases. The V and J ends lost 4 bases and 5 bases respectively, with 12 bases between them. The length of the CDR3 is 13 residues. The germline gives CDR1 WNHNN, CDR2 SYGVQD (reference sequence). Here the CDR3 reads CASSGGRSHEQYF. For the CDR3, the DNA is TGCGCCAGCAGTGGGGGCAGATCCCACGAGCAGTACTTC.

The chain has TRBV7-9 and TRBJ2-1, with TRBD2 as a possible D gene (5 bases). Trimming shortened V by 1 base and J by 2 bases, and 12 bases separated the two germline ends. The CDR3 extends over 16 amino acids. CDR1 SEHNR and CDR2 FQNEAQ come from the germline V gene (reference sequence). This CDR3 reads CASSLGMGATYNEQFF. CDR3 nucleotide sequence: TGTGCCAGCAGCTTAGGTATGGGAGCCACCTACAATGAGCAGTTCTTC.

J is TRBJ1-2 and V is TRBV15; TRBD1 agrees at 8 bases. This CDR3 region has 15 residues. The ends lost 5 bases at V and 2 bases at J; junction bases unmatched: 7. The germline V gene encodes CDR1 LNHNV and CDR2 YYDKDF (reference sequence). CDR3 DNA sequence: TGTGCCACCAGCGGATGGACAGGGTGGAACTATGGCTACACCTTC. Translation gives CATSGWTGWNYGYTF.

Note on this clone: Distinct nucleotide sequences in the sample also encode this CDR3. The J gene is TRBJ2-5, the V gene TRBV5-6; the D is unclear. CDR1 and CDR2 from the germline V gene are SGHDT and YYEEEE. The CDR3 has 13 residues. With 0 bases removed from V and 4 bases from J, the gap between germline ends came to 7 bases. The CDR3 sequence: CASSLGSRETQYF. The CDR3 region has the DNA TGTGCCAGCAGCTTGGGGTCCCGAGAGACCCAGTACTTC.

This clone occurred once. The chain links TRBV16 to TRBJ2-3; TRBD2 matches at 7 bases. V dropped 8 bases and J dropped 3; count of bases not matched to a gene: 11. From germline, CDR1 is KGHSY and CDR2 FQNENV. The CDR3 has 15 amino acids. DNA of the CDR3: TGTGCCAGCGTTCCCAGCGGGAAGATTACAGATACGCAGTATTTT. Translated, it gives CASVPSGKITDTQYF.

The chain employs TRBV6-4 and TRBJ2-5; D could derive from TRBD1 or TRBD2 (6 bases each). Trimming cost V 4 bases and J 4 bases, with 19 bases left between them. The CDR3 sequence is 16 residues long. CDR1 is MRHNA, CDR2 SNTAGT, per germline. CDR3 amino acids: CASSASSGGGRETQYF. Written as DNA, the CDR3 is TGTGCCAGCAGTGCCTCGAGCGGAGGGGGGCGAGAGACCCAGTACTTC.

Concerning this clone itself: Distinct nucleotide sequences in the sample also encode this CDR3. This chain uses TRBV4-3 with TRBJ2-1, with D possibly called TRBD1 or TRBD2 (6 bases each). V lost 0 bases and J 3 bases, leaving 9 bases between the germline ends. Per germline, CDR1 LGHNA and CDR2 YSLEER. The length of the CDR3 is 15 residues. The CDR3 loop is CASSQDGGRYNEQFF. The CDR3 coding sequence is TGCGCCAGCAGCCAAGATGGGGGGCGCTACAATGAGCAGTTCTTC.